The subject of this entry is one T cell receptor (beta chain). Its antigen target is currently unknown. There are no base qualities to consult, and no much larger clone falls within one base. The source of the sample is a study of blood T cell repertoires in COVID-19 (dated by TCRdb to 2018 to 2020). About the investigation overall: Samples from collaborators originated in the United States, Italy and Spain and spanned both the acute and convalescent phases of COVID-19. The prospective study material was composed of cDNA or gDNA derived from T cells, B-cell-depleted T cells, or PBMCs. The dataset comprised deeply sampled blood TCRbeta repertoires from subjects exposed to, actively infected with, or recovered from COVID-19. The repertoires were released in a freely available public database intended as a resource for research on the immune response to SARS-CoV-2. Samples came from the ongoing ImmuneRACE study (first 160 participants) plus 1,254 subjects from 6 global collaborators. Nearly every sample came with metadata listing a de-identified subject ID, COVID-19 status, age in years and sex. Where HLA class I and class II types were available, the types were taken from metadata supplied by the sample provider, not from assay-based typing. General study outcomes and caveats: How much clinical and demographic metadata was included differed by source and by participant, and the metadata was provided uncurated.

Reading from cysteine to phenylalanine, the CDR3 counts 16 amino acids. This entry keeps only the CDR3 DNA: 48 bases, framed from base 1. From the germline V gene, CDR1 is LGHNA and CDR2 is YNFKEQ. V gives up 1 base and J gives up 2 bases, and the segment between their germline ends measures 12 bases. Each collaborating institution followed its own protocols to collect whole blood in K2EDTA tubes. For TCRbeta analysis, collaborator samples were shipped as frozen whole blood, as isolated PBMCs, or as DNA extracted from either sample type. TCRbeta CDR3 regions were amplified from genomic DNA by means of the immunoSEQ Assay, a bias-controlled multiplex PCR. Regarding the original processing steps: The number of nucleated cells in each sample was estimated by amplification of reference gene primers within the assay. Sequence reads were collapsed and filtered to measure the absolute abundance of every unique TCRbeta CDR3 rearrangement. For each sample, productive Simpson clonality was calculated by taking the square root of Simpson's diversity index across productive rearrangements. Here the immuneACCESS table is served through TCRdb, limited to in-frame sequences with V and J called. Missing clones are a known gap in these copies; in checked studies unresolved V genes cover under half, and the rest lacks a known reason. V and J calls and clone size come straight from that table; D and trimming were deduced from the DNA. The sample profile shows about 150,000 clones; 75% to 90% of them were found once. 2% to 3% of the sample comes from the top ten.

This chain joins TRBV4-2 to TRBJ2-1; TRBD2 is possibly the D segment (7 matching bases). The sample consisted of peripheral blood. The receptor was derived from a woman in her 70s with acute or convalescent COVID-19. The DNA reads as follows: TGTGCCAGCAGCCAAGTAGGAGGGGGGGCCTACAATGAGCAGTTCTTC. Its amino acids are CASSQVGGGAYNEQFF.